Following are 21 T cell receptor beta chains from one sample sequenced in a study of blood T cell repertoires in COVID-19. Some clones are missing from TCRdb's copy, which holds only in-frame ones; the method was immunoSEQ multiplex PCR. The data show a few hundred thousand clones, with roughly 87% seen just once and around 2.1% held by the top ten. Source material: peripheral blood. Receptors originate from a man between 18 and 29 years old with active or convalescent COVID-19.

For this clone: Other DNA sequences in the same sample also yield this CDR3. The chain links TRBV6-6 to TRBJ2-7; TRBD1 agrees at 7 bases. CDR1 and CDR2 from the germline V gene are MNHNY and SVGAGI (reference sequence). V lost 6 bases, J lost 0 bases, and 5 bases stayed unmatched. This CDR3 is 14 amino acids long. DNA of the CDR3: TGTGCCAGCAGCGACAGGGCGTACTCCTACGAGCAGTACTTC. This sequence encodes CASSDRAYSYEQYF.

CDR3 region: CASSSQGAFTEAFF. The CDR3 DNA reads TGTGCCAGCAGTTCACAGGGGGCGTTTACTGAAGCTTTCTTT. V usage is TRBV6-5 and J usage is TRBJ1-1; 9 bases are shared with TRBD1. The length of the CDR3 is 14 residues. Germline V lookup: CDR1 MNHEY, CDR2 SVGAGI. The trim removed 4 bases at V and 5 bases at J, leaving 5 bases unmatched.

The V call is TRBV13, the J call TRBJ2-5, with D perhaps given as TRBD1 or TRBD2 (5 bases each). Deletions cut 11 bases from V and 2 bases from J, with 15 bases between. Germline V gene lookup returns CDR1 PRHDT and CDR2 FYEKMQ (reference sequence). The CDR3 contains 13 residues. The CDR3, as DNA: TGTGCCGCCAGCTTAGGGGAGCAAGAGACCCAGTACTTC. It specifies CAASLGEQETQYF.

The chain has TRBV6-6 and TRBJ1-2, with D possibly matching TRBD1 (6 bases). Trimming left V 6 bases short and J 0 bases short, with 14 bases between. The germline V gene has CDR1 MNHNY and CDR2 SVGAGI (reference sequence). The CDR3 consists of 15 residues. The CDR3 loop reads CASSSQGLTNYGYTF. In DNA, the CDR3 is TGTGCCAGCAGCTCCCAGGGGCTAACTAACTATGGCTACACCTTC.

This clone turned up a few times. The chain combines TRBV4-1 with TRBJ2-1, with 14 bases that match TRBD2. From germline, CDR1 is MGHRA and CDR2 YSYEKL. This CDR3 has 16 amino acids. Trimming cost V 3 bases and J 5 bases; bases outside gene matches: 3. The CDR3 protein is CASSQSGLAGDNEQFF. The CDR3 coding sequence is TGCGCCAGCAGCCAGTCGGGACTAGCGGGAGACAATGAGCAGTTCTTC.

The V call is TRBV12-5, the J call TRBJ1-3; D may be TRBD1 (6 bases). CDR1 LGHNT and CDR2 FRNRAP come from the germline V gene. The CDR3 loop spans 14 amino acids. Trimming shortened V by 10 bases and J by 1 base, and 14 bases separated the two germline ends. CDR3 bases: TGTGCTACCTCAGGGGCGCTTTCTGGAAACACCATATATTTT. Translation gives CATSGALSGNTIYF.

The chain couples TRBV9 to TRBJ1-2; possible D gene TRBD1, 5 bases. Trimming took off 3 bases at V and 4 bases at J, with 10 bases between the two ends. CDR1 is SGDLS and CDR2 is YYNGEE in the germline V gene. CDR3 length: 13 amino acids. CDR3 sequence (DNA): TGTGCCAGCAGCGGGGGCCCCTCCTATGGCTACACCTTC. It translates to CASSGGPSYGYTF.

This clone appeared a single time. The rearrangement links TRBV19 to TRBJ2-5; no definite D call. This CDR3 spans 13 amino acids. V lost 6 bases to trimming and J lost 4 bases, with 12 bases between them. CDR1 and CDR2 (germline): LNHDA, SQIVND (reference sequence). CDR3 residues: CASSPLFPETQYF. The CDR3 DNA reads TGTGCCAGTAGCCCCCTTTTTCCAGAGACCCAGTACTTC. The whole variable domain, remainder taken from reference TRBV19 and TRBJ2-5, is DGGITQSPKYLFRKEGQNVTLSCEQNLNHDAMYWYRQDPGQGLRLIYYSQIVNDFQKGDIAEGYSVSREKKESFPLTVTSAQKNPTAFYLCASSPLFPETQYFGPGTRLLVL.

Points on this clone: Its ends do not fully match the called genes, so a read error is possible. The V gene is TRBV6-6, the J gene TRBJ2-1, with D tentatively TRBD2 (5 bases). The germline V gene encodes CDR1 MNHNY and CDR2 SVGAGI (reference sequence). The CDR3 loop spans 13 amino acids. CDR3 coding DNA: TGTGCCAGCAGTGGCGGGCCCGGCGGCGAGCGGTTCTTC. It specifies CASSGGPGGERFF.

The rearrangement uses TRBV7-9 and TRBJ1-4; a possible D gene is TRBD1 (6 bases). There are 16 residues in the CDR3. The germline gives CDR1 SEHNR, CDR2 FQNEAQ (reference sequence). Trimming removed 2 bases at V and 2 bases at J, with 12 bases between. CDR3 nucleotides: TGTGCCAGCAGCTTAACTACAGGGTTCACTAATGAAAAACTGTTTTTT. It specifies CASSLTTGFTNEKLFF. The full variable domain, its missing parts supplied by reference TRBV7-9 and TRBJ1-4, is DTGVSQNPRHKITKRGQNVTFRCDPISEHNRLYWYRQTLGQGPEFLTYFQNEAQLEKSRLLSDRFSAERPKGSFSTLEIQRTEQGDSAMYLCASSLTTGFTNEKLFFGSGTQLSVL.

The V call is TRBV11-2, the J call TRBJ2-1; D is unclear. CDR3 length: 11 amino acids. V was clipped by 5 bases and J by 7 bases, with 6 bases between them. The germline gives CDR1 SGHAT, CDR2 FQNNGV. CDR3 sequence: CASSPHNEQFF. The CDR3 bases are TGTGCCAGCAGCCCCCATAATGAGCAGTTCTTC.

The rearrangement joins TRBV5-1 to TRBJ2-1, with a weak D call TRBD1 (5 bases). This CDR3 has 16 residues. Germline V gene data show CDR1 as SGHRS and CDR2 as YFSETQ. V was clipped by 2 bases and J by 0 bases, with 12 bases between them. CDR3: CASSFSTDSSYNEQFF. The CDR3 bases are TGCGCCAGCAGCTTCTCGACAGACAGCTCCTACAATGAGCAGTTCTTC.

The chain is built from TRBV6-2 or TRBV6-3 and TRBJ1-4; D remains unclear. The CDR3 loop spans 14 amino acids. Trimming shortened V by 6 bases and J by 4 bases, and 12 bases separated the two germline ends. Germline loops: CDR1 MNHEY, CDR2 SVGEGT. CDR3 sequence: CASSSPRSNEKLFF. The CDR3 nucleotides are TGTGCCAGCAGCTCCCCGAGGAGTAATGAAAAACTGTTTTTT.

The V gene is TRBV6-4, the J gene TRBJ2-3; D may be TRBD2 (7 bases). Trimming removed 6 bases from V and 0 bases from J, with 10 bases in between. CDR3 length equals 14 residues. Germline CDR1 and CDR2: MRHNA and SNTAGT. The CDR3 DNA follows: TGTGCCAGCAGAAGGGGGGGAAGCACAGATACGCAGTATTTT. Protein sequence: CASRRGGSTDTQYF.

The chain links TRBV27 to TRBJ2-1; TRBD2 aligns across 8 bases. The CDR3 has 15 amino acids. V lost 2 bases, J lost 0 bases, and 0 bases stayed unmatched. Germline CDR1 reads MNHEY; CDR2 reads SMNVEV (reference sequence). CDR3 in amino acids: CASSLLAGSYNEQFF. For the CDR3, the DNA is TGTGCCAGCAGTTTACTAGCGGGCTCCTACAATGAGCAGTTCTTC.

The V call is TRBV6-2 or TRBV6-3, the J call TRBJ1-1, with a tentative D call TRBD1 (6 bases). Trimming shortened V by 2 bases and J by 5 bases, and 12 bases separated the two germline ends. Germline lookup yields CDR1 MNHEY and CDR2 SVGEGT. CDR3 length equals 14 residues. The CDR3 DNA sequence: TGTGCCAGCAGTTACGGGGCGACAGGAACTGAAGCTTTCTTT. Translating it yields CASSYGATGTEAFF.

The rearrangement uses TRBV5-1 and TRBJ2-7; D remains unclear. Trimming cost V 1 base and J 2 bases, with 7 bases left between them. CDR3 length: 13 residues. Germline CDR1 is SGHRS and CDR2 is YFSETQ. CDR3 loop: CASSLLSAYEQYF. The CDR3 DNA sequence: TGCGCCAGCAGCTTGCTCTCAGCCTACGAGCAGTACTTC.

The chain employs TRBV7-8 and TRBJ1-6; no clear D gene. This CDR3 is 15 amino acids long. The germline V and J ends were trimmed by 2 bases and 0 bases, with 5 bases remaining between them. Germline-derived CDR1 and CDR2 are SGHVS and FQNEAQ. The chain's CDR3 is CASSLLSSYNSPLHF. DNA for the CDR3: TGTGCCAGCAGCTTACTTAGCTCCTATAATTCACCCCTCCACTTT. The whole variable domain, remainder taken from reference TRBV7-8 and TRBJ1-6, is GAGVSQSPRYKVAKRGQDVALRCDPISGHVSLFWYQQALGQGPEFLTYFQNEAQLDKSGLPSDRFFAERPEGSVSTLKIQRTQQEDSAVYLCASSLLSSYNSPLHFGNGTRLTVT.

This clone has only a few counts. The rearrangement joins TRBV7-6 to TRBJ2-7; a possible D gene is TRBD1 (9 bases). The germline CDR1 and CDR2 sequences are SGHVS and FNYEAQ. Deletions cut 5 bases from V and 7 bases from J, with 24 bases between. The CDR3 sequence is 16 residues long. The CDR3 DNA follows: TGTGCCAGCAGCCCCGGGGGGGGACAGGGAGAAAGGGAGCAGTACTTC. Translating it yields CASSPGGGQGEREQYF.

The chain has TRBV29-1 and TRBJ2-1, with 8 positions matching TRBD2. This CDR3 spans 13 amino acids. Unmatched junction bases numbered 7, after V lost 6 bases and J lost 6 bases. Germline V gene sequence: CDR1 SQVTM, CDR2 ANQGSEA. The CDR3 nucleotides read TGCAGCGTGCGACTAGCGACGGTCAATGAGCAGTTCTTC. Protein product: CSVRLATVNEQFF.

V and J are TRBV4-1 and TRBJ1-1; unclear D gene. From germline, CDR1 is MGHRA and CDR2 YSYEKL. This CDR3 is built from 14 residues. Trimming pared 5 bases from V and 3 bases from J, leaving 13 bases between. CDR3 DNA sequence: TGCGCCAGCAGCAAGGACCGGACTCACACTGAAGCTTTCTTT. Protein sequence: CASSKDRTHTEAFF.